A selection of T cell receptor beta chains follows, all from one sample in a study of shared clonotypes between healthy human individuals. TCRdb keeps only in-frame clones here, not all; method: immunoSEQ multiplex PCR. The repertoire includes over a million clones, about 80% of them detected once, and 0.6% to 0.75% sits in the top ten. The sample comprised memory CD4+ T cells from PBMCs. These receptors came from a man aged 18 to 29 in good health. Some clones in this sample may be carry-over from other donors' samples. Each CDR3 is given with its conserved first and last residue. A D gene is named only where the DNA matches it firmly. Clone size, where shown, is once, few, many, or a class for clones that have expanded.

-	TRBJ1-5	12	few	TRBV29-1	CSVWTVGQPQHF	TGCAGCGTCTGGACGGTGGGACAGCCCCAGCATTTT
-	TRBJ1-1	13	-	TRBV6-6	CASSSSMNTEAFF	TGTGCCAGCAGTTCCTCTATGAACACTGAAGCTTTCTTT
-	TRBJ2-1	14	once	TRBV4-3	CASSQGGTSNEQFF	TGCGCCAGCAGCCAAGGAGGGACGAGCAATGAGCAGTTCTTC
-	TRBJ1-5	14	few	TRBV2	CASSGTNRNQPQHF	TGTGCCAGCAGTGGGACAAATCGCAATCAGCCCCAGCATTTT
-	TRBJ2-7	14	-	TRBV10-3	CAISEGGYTYEQYF	TGTGCCATCAGTGAGGGGGGCTACACCTACGAGCAGTACTTC
-	TRBJ2-6	15	-	TRBV30	CAWRAGISGANVLTF	TGTGCCTGGAGGGCTGGGATCTCTGGGGCCAACGTCCTGACTTTC
TRBD1	TRBJ2-7	17	-	TRBV4-1	CASSLRPGTEAPVEQYF	TGCGCCAGCAGCCTTCGCCCCGGGACAGAGGCTCCGGTCGAGCAGTACTTC
-	TRBJ2-7	15	-	TRBV2	CASSEKGGTSYEQYF	TGTGCCAGCAGTGAAAAAGGGGGTACCTCCTACGAGCAGTACTTC
-	TRBJ2-3	15	-	TRBV30	CAWTDVGTETDTQYF	TGTGCCTGGACGGACGTGGGTACAGAAACAGATACGCAGTATTTT
TRBD2	TRBJ2-2	16	-	TRBV29-1	CSVVSAGGPGTGELFF	TGCAGCGTTGTCTCGGCGGGAGGGCCGGGCACCGGGGAGCTGTTTTTT
-	TRBJ1-5	15	many	TRBV4-2	CAGHIGGGINQPQHF	TGTGCCGGCCATATAGGGGGGGGGATCAATCAGCCCCAGCATTTT
TRBD2	TRBJ2-1	15	-	TRBV12-5	CASGLWLAGGGEQFF	TGTGCTAGTGGTTTGTGGCTAGCGGGAGGGGGTGAGCAGTTCTTC
TRBD1	TRBJ1-2	16	-	TRBV15	CATSRDPTGGPRGYTF	TGTGCCACCAGCAGAGACCCCACAGGGGGCCCCAGGGGCTACACCTTC
-	TRBJ2-7	14	-	TRBV16	CASSQFSEDYEQYF	TGTGCCAGCAGCCAATTTTCAGAGGACTACGAGCAGTACTTC
-	TRBJ2-5	13	-	TRBV5-1	CASSWRRAETQYF	TGCGCCAGCAGCTGGAGGCGTGCTGAGACCCAGTACTTC
TRBD1	TRBJ1-2	15	-	TRBV27	CASSRQGAFGYGYTF	TGTGCCAGCAGCCGTCAGGGGGCGTTTGGCTATGGCTACACCTTC
-	TRBJ2-7	12	-	TRBV29-1	CSVAKDPYEQYF	TGCAGCGTTGCTAAGGACCCGTACGAGCAGTACTTC
-	TRBJ2-7	14	-	TRBV5-1	CASSPAGLAYEQYF	TGCGCCAGCAGCCCCGCTGGTCTAGCCTACGAGCAGTACTTC
-	TRBJ2-2	16	-	TRBV11-2	CASSLEFIGNTGELFF	TGTGCCAGCAGCTTAGAATTCATTGGAAACACCGGGGAGCTGTTTTTT
TRBD2	TRBJ2-7	16	-	TRBV29-1	CSVEVQASGRTYEQYF	TGCAGCGTTGAAGTCCAGGCTAGCGGGAGGACCTACGAGCAGTACTTC
-	TRBJ2-2	13	-	TRBV25-1	CASMAENTGELFF	TGTGCCAGCATGGCAGAGAACACCGGGGAGCTGTTCTTT
-	TRBJ2-5	14	-	TRBV29-1	CSVLGTDLQETQYF	TGCAGCGTTTTGGGTACGGACCTCCAAGAGACCCAGTACTTC
-	TRBJ2-7	15	few	TRBV7-8	CASSPGGSRAYEQYF	TGTGCCAGCAGCCCCGGGGGCTCCCGAGCCTACGAGCAGTACTTC
-	TRBJ1-1	13	-	TRBV14	CAFAEGTGTEAFF	TGTGCCTTCGCCGAAGGGACGGGCACTGAAGCTTTCTTT
-	TRBJ2-7	16	-	TRBV7-2	CASSLVPSYHSYEQYF	TGTGCCAGCAGCTTAGTGCCCAGCTACCACTCCTACGAGCAGTACTTC
TRBD2	TRBJ2-1	16	-	TRBV29-1	CSVVLLAGLSYNEQFF	TGCAGCGTTGTACTACTAGCGGGACTTTCCTACAATGAGCAGTTCTTC
-	TRBJ2-5	16	-	TRBV6-6	CASSYGQALSRETQYF	TGTGCCAGCAGTTACGGGCAGGCCTTATCCCGGGAGACCCAGTACTTC
TRBD1	TRBJ1-4	15	-	TRBV7-9	CASSPNPGQGAKLFF	TGTGCCAGCAGCCCAAATCCGGGACAGGGGGCCAAACTGTTTTTT
-	TRBJ1-5	12	-	TRBV10-3	CAISSPKQPQHF	TGTGCCATCAGCTCCCCTAAGCAGCCCCAGCATTTT
TRBD2	TRBJ2-7	14	-	TRBV2	CAIRLAGVSYEQYF	TGTGCCATCCGACTAGCGGGAGTAAGCTACGAGCAGTACTTC
TRBD1	TRBJ1-1	13	-	TRBV11-2	CASSVTGLTEAFF	TGTGCCAGCAGCGTGACAGGGCTCACTGAAGCTTTCTTT
-	TRBJ2-7	13	once	TRBV5-1	CASSGALTYEQYF	TGCGCCAGCAGTGGGGCGCTGACCTACGAGCAGTACTTC
TRBD1	TRBJ1-2	12	-	TRBV6-5	CASSSGQGGYTF	TGTGCCAGCAGTTCAGGACAGGGAGGCTACACCTTC
-	TRBJ2-2	16	-	TRBV5-1	CASSLTGVRNTGELFF	TGCGCCAGCAGCTTGACCGGGGTCAGGAACACCGGGGAGCTGTTTTTT
-	TRBJ1-1	13	-	TRBV5-6	CASSLGGSTEAFF	TGTGCCAGCAGCTTGGGAGGGAGCACTGAAGCTTTCTTT
TRBD1	TRBJ2-7	15	many	TRBV5-4	CASSRGQRGSYEQYF	TGTGCCAGCAGTCGGGGACAGAGGGGCTCCTACGAGCAGTACTTC
-	TRBJ2-3	14	-	TRBV7-2	CASSFGPYTDTQYF	TGTGCCAGCAGCTTTGGACCCTACACAGATACGCAGTATTTT
TRBD1	TRBJ2-5	14	-	TRBV27	CASSPSDRQETQYF	TGTGCCAGCAGTCCATCGGACAGGCAAGAGACCCAGTACTTC
TRBD1	TRBJ1-2	15	few	TRBV6-1	CASVRDSPSNYGYTF	TGTGCCAGCGTTCGGGACAGCCCCTCTAACTATGGCTACACCTTC
-	TRBJ1-2	18	-	TRBV1	CTSSLHLHTLKARRGYTF	TGCACCAGCAGCCTCCATTTACACACTCTCAAGGCCCGGCGTGGCTACACCTTC